Presented here are 8 T cell receptor beta chains from one specimen sequenced in a study of cytomegalovirus exposure and HLA in healthy donors. Vbeta (60) and Jbeta (13) primers were used in the PCR. The table came from immunoSEQ multiplex PCR; TCRdb's copy has only in-frame clones and leaves some out. The top ten hold approximately 11% of the sample, which has approximately 98,000 clones, 70% to 80% seen once. Sequencing was performed on PBMCs. The receptors derive from a young man in good health and CMV-seropositive.

The gene calls are TRBV4-2 and TRBJ2-7; D is possibly TRBD1 (5 bases). The germline V gene encodes CDR1 LGHNA and CDR2 YNFKEQ. The CDR3 sequence is 16 residues long. V lost 4 bases and J 3 bases, leaving 19 bases between the germline ends. DNA for the CDR3: TGTGCCAGCAGCCGACGAGGAAGAGACAGAGTCTACGAGCAGTACTTC. Its protein is CASSRRGRDRVYEQYF.

The chain uses TRBV6-5 and TRBJ2-3, with TRBD2 as a possible D gene (5 bases). This CDR3 is built from 11 residues. Trimming left V 6 bases short and J 10 bases short, with 11 bases between. In germline, CDR1 is MNHEY, CDR2 SVGAGI. In DNA form, the CDR3 reads TGTGCCAGCAGACAACTAGAATCGCAGTATTTT. Translation gives CASRQLESQYF.

This clone has only a few counts. V is TRBV6-5 and J is TRBJ1-4; D is uncertain. The CDR3 covers 14 residues. V was pared by 2 bases and J by 8 bases, with 12 bases between. CDR1 and CDR2 from the germline V gene are MNHEY and SVGAGI. The CDR3 region is CASSYGAGGEKLFF. As DNA, the CDR3 is TGTGCCAGCAGTTACGGCGCGGGAGGGGAAAAACTGTTTTTT.

The chain links TRBV13 to TRBJ1-1; no clear D gene. The CDR3 is 14 amino acids. V was trimmed by 5 bases and J by 1 base, leaving 11 bases between them. Germline loops: CDR1 PRHDT, CDR2 FYEKMQ (reference sequence). CDR3 nucleotide sequence: TGTGCCAGCAGCCGCGATTCCGAGAACACTGAAGCTTTCTTT. Its translation: CASSRDSENTEAFF.

The rearrangement links TRBV27 to TRBJ2-3; possibly TRBD1 for D (6 bases). This CDR3 region has 17 residues. Trimming stripped 5 bases from V and 1 base from J, with 19 bases between. Germline V CDR1 and CDR2: MNHEY, SMNVEV (reference sequence). The CDR3 region is CASSAPQGTLRTDTQYF. CDR3 DNA: TGTGCCAGCAGTGCCCCCCAGGGGACCCTCCGCACAGATACGCAGTATTTT.

The chain couples TRBV5-1 to TRBJ2-6; D remains unclear. CDR1 is SGHRS and CDR2 is YFSETQ in the germline V gene. V lost 0 bases to trimming and J lost 0 bases, with 7 bases between them. There are 16 residues in the CDR3. For the CDR3, the DNA is TGCGCCAGCAGCTTGGCCAGGCGCTCTGGGGCCAACGTCCTGACTTTC. Protein product: CASSLARRSGANVLTF.

The chain is built from TRBV25-1 and TRBJ2-7; a weak D match, TRBD2 (5 bases). The germline CDR1 and CDR2 sequences are MGHDK and SYGVNS. CDR3 length: 17 amino acids. Between the trimmed V and J ends, which lost 2 bases and 0 bases, there was a span of 17 bases. The CDR3 protein is CASSEEGPGHLSYEQYF. The DNA of the CDR3 is TGTGCCAGCAGTGAAGAGGGCCCCGGTCACCTCTCCTACGAGCAGTACTTC.

This clone was seen a few times. CDR3 loop: CAYGTGQGFPNEQFF. The CDR3 DNA reads as TGTGCTTACGGTACAGGACAGGGATTTCCCAATGAGCAGTTCTTC. The chain employs TRBV6-1 and TRBJ2-1; 8 positions agree with TRBD1. The CDR3 length is 15 residues. Per the germline V gene, CDR1 is MNHNS and CDR2 is SASEGT.